This is a list of T cell receptor beta chains from one sample in a study of CD8+ T cells in alopecia areata. Sequencing used immunoSEQ multiplex PCR; TCRdb keeps in-frame clones, though not all of them. Of fewer than 110,000 clones listed, just under 60% are singletons. The input for sequencing was CD8+ T cells sorted from blood, taken at roughly week 55, from a patient treated with tofacitinib. The receptors were sampled from a human donor with alopecia areata. Both conserved end residues are part of each CDR3. A D gene is named only where the DNA matches it firmly. Clone size is not always given. Where it is, it says once, few, many or a class for expanded clones.

size	D	V	J	CDR3	DNA
-	TRBD2	TRBV6-5	TRBJ2-3	CAAGTHSTDTQYF	TGTGCAGCGGGGACCCATTCCACAGATACGCAGTATTTT
-	-	TRBV5-6	TRBJ2-7	CASSSGQLSYEQYF	TGTGCCAGCAGCTCCGGACAGCTGTCCTACGAGCAGTACTTC
-	-	TRBV6-6	TRBJ2-7	CASREHSGYEQYF	TGTGCCAGCAGGGAACATAGCGGCTACGAGCAGTACTTC
-	-	TRBV15	TRBJ2-3	CATSPFGGKDTQYF	TGTGCCACCAGCCCCTTTGGGGGCAAAGATACGCAGTATTTT
few	-	TRBV5-3	TRBJ1-5	CARAQSPCNQPQHF	TGTGCCAGAGCACAGTCACCTTGCAATCAGCCCCAGCATTTT
-	-	TRBV5-1	TRBJ1-2	CASSLVLSGADYGYTF	TGCGCCAGCAGCTTGGTGTTAAGCGGGGCGGACTATGGCTACACCTTC
-	TRBD2	TRBV7-3	TRBJ2-1	CASSLDGTSYNNEQFF	TGTGCCAGCAGCTTAGATGGGACTAGCTATAACAATGAGCAGTTCTTC
few	-	TRBV9	TRBJ1-6	CASSPRLTNSPLHF	TGTGCCAGCAGCCCCCGACTGACTAATTCACCCCTCCACTTT
few	-	TRBV5-1	TRBJ2-3	CASSGPTFGGDRTDTQYF	TGCGCCAGCAGCGGACCGACTTTTGGCGGGGATCGCACAGATACGCAGTATTTT
-	TRBD2	TRBV2	TRBJ2-1	CASSWTSGLNEQFF	TGTGCCAGCAGTTGGACTAGCGGACTCAATGAGCAGTTCTTC
-	-	TRBV29-1	TRBJ1-4	CSVELRGDFNEKLFF	TGCAGCGTTGAACTTCGGGGTGATTTTAATGAAAAACTGTTTTTT
-	-	TRBV7-9	TRBJ2-7	CASSSETDSYEQYF	TGTGCCAGCAGCTCAGAGACAGACTCCTACGAGCAGTACTTC
-	TRBD1	TRBV13	TRBJ2-7	CASSPRTGQEQYF	TGTGCCAGCAGCCCCCGGACAGGGCAGGAGCAGTACTTC
-	-	TRBV9	TRBJ2-7	CASSVLSYEQYF	TGTGCCAGCAGCGTTTTGTCCTACGAGCAGTACTTC
few	-	TRBV28	TRBJ2-3	CASSLIQTDTQYF	TGTGCCAGCAGTTTAATACAGACAGATACGCAGTATTTT
-	TRBD2	TRBV30	TRBJ2-1	CAWSVWTRDEQFF	TGTGCCTGGAGTGTTTGGACTAGGGATGAGCAGTTCTTC
-	-	TRBV13	TRBJ2-2	CASRLPPTGELFF	TGTGCCAGCAGGCTCCCTCCCACCGGGGAGCTGTTTTTT
few	TRBD1	TRBV19	TRBJ1-5	CASSIVRQGSNQPQHF	TGTGCCAGTAGTATAGTAAGACAGGGAAGCAATCAGCCCCAGCATTTT
-	-	TRBV5-1	TRBJ2-5	CASSEPPGAGETQYF	TGCGCCAGCAGCGAGCCCCCGGGGGCAGGGGAGACCCAGTACTTC
-	TRBD1	TRBV29-1	TRBJ1-2	CSAPTGGGNGYTF	TGCAGCGCCCCGACAGGGGGGGGAAATGGCTACACCTTC
-	-	TRBV7-9	TRBJ1-1	CASSLGSSNAFF	TGTGCCAGCAGCTTGGGATCATCGAATGCTTTCTTT
-	TRBD2	TRBV27	TRBJ2-7	CASRHSGGAGYEQYF	TGTGCCAGCAGGCACTCCGGGGGGGCGGGGTACGAGCAGTACTTC
-	TRBD1	TRBV6-1	TRBJ2-7	CASSEAPTGTSYEQYF	TGTGCCAGCAGTGAAGCCCCGACAGGGACCTCCTACGAGCAGTACTTC
once	-	TRBV30	TRBJ1-1	CAWKRNTEAFF	TGTGCCTGGAAACGGAACACTGAAGCTTTCTTT
few	-	TRBV29-1	TRBJ1-2	CSVGGEVYGYTF	TGCAGCGTTGGTGGGGAGGTCTATGGCTACACCTTC
-	-	TRBV29-1	TRBJ2-1	CSVEGGSYNEQFF	TGCAGCGTTGAAGGGGGTTCCTACAATGAGCAGTTCTTC
-	-	TRBV30	TRBJ2-1	CAWDGGTYNEQFF	TGTGCCTGGGACGGCGGGACTTACAATGAGCAGTTCTTC
-	-	TRBV29-1	TRBJ1-1	CSVEDFREDGNTEAFF	TGCAGCGTTGAAGATTTTCGGGAGGATGGGAACACTGAAGCTTTCTTT
-	-	TRBV30	TRBJ1-6	CAWSVRGYNSPLHF	TGTGCCTGGAGTGTACGCGGCTATAATTCACCCCTCCACTTT
-	TRBD1	TRBV30	TRBJ2-1	CAWSRGTGVNEQFF	TGTGCCTGGTCGAGAGGGACAGGGGTAAATGAGCAGTTCTTC
-	-	TRBV5-6	TRBJ2-7	CASSYSSGDPYEQYF	TGTGCCAGCAGTTACTCCTCCGGGGACCCCTACGAGCAGTACTTC
-	-	TRBV6-5	TRBJ2-3	CASSYKATDTQYF	TGTGCCAGCAGTTATAAAGCCACAGATACGCAGTATTTT
-	-	TRBV7-2	TRBJ2-3	CASSLLEGHREDF	TGTGCCAGCAGCCTACTCGAGGGGCACAGGGAGGATTTT
-	-	TRBV14	TRBJ1-2	CASSQFPGNGYTF	TGTGCCAGCAGCCAATTCCCAGGGAATGGCTACACCTTC
-	-	TRBV4-2	TRBJ2-4	CASSPRSRETKNIQYF	TGTGCCAGCAGCCCCCGCTCCCGGGAAACCAAAAACATTCAGTACTTC
few	-	TRBV15	TRBJ2-7	CATSRDTASAPKYEQYF	TGTGCCACCAGCAGAGATACAGCCAGCGCCCCGAAGTACGAGCAGTACTTC
-	-	TRBV6-5	TRBJ2-3	CASSYEQPRRDTQYF	TGTGCCAGCAGTTACGAGCAGCCAAGGAGAGATACGCAGTATTTT
-	-	TRBV4-2	TRBJ2-2	CASSQGGGGAHGELFF	TGTGCCAGCAGCCAAGGAGGGGGCGGGGCGCACGGGGAGCTGTTTTTT
few	-	TRBV7-4	TRBJ1-2	CATYTGGSHGYTF	TGTGCCACCTACACTGGGGGCAGTCATGGCTACACCTTC
-	TRBD1	TRBV4-1	TRBJ2-5	CASSQTTGGGETQYF	TGCGCCAGCAGCCAAACGACAGGGGGCGGGGAGACCCAGTACTTC
-	TRBD2	TRBV6-6	TRBJ2-1	CASGLAGWNEQFF	TGTGCCAGCGGGCTAGCGGGGTGGAATGAGCAGTTCTTC